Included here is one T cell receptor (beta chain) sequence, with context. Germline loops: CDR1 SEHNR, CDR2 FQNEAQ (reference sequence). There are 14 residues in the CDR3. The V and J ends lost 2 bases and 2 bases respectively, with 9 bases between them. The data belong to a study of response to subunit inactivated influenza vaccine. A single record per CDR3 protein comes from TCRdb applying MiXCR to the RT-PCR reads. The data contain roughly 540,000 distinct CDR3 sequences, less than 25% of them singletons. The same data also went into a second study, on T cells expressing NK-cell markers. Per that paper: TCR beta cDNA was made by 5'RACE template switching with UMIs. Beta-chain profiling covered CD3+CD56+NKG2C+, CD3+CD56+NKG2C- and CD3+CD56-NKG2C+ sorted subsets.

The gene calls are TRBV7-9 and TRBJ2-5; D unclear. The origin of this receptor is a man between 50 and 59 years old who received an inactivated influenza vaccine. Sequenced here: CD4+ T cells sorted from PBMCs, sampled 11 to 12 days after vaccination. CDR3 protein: CASSLNGWQETQYF. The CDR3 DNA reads TGTGCCAGCAGCTTAAACGGGTGGCAAGAGACCCAGTACTTC.